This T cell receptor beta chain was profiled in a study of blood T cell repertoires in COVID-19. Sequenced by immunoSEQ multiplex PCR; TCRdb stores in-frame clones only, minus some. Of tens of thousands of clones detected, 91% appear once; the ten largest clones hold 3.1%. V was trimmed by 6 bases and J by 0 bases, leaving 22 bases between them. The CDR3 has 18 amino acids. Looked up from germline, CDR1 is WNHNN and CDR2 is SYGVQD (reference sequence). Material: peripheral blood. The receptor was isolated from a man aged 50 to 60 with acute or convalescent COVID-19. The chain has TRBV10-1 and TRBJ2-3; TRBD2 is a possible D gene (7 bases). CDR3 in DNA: TGCGCCAGCAGCTCTTCGAAGGGGGGGGAAACTAGCACAGATACGCAGTATTTT. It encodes CASSSSKGGETSTDTQYF.